This entry is about one T cell receptor beta chain. Its antigen is unknown. The sample originates from a study of response to subunit inactivated influenza vaccine. The CDR3 consists of 15 residues. After removal of 6 bases from V and 1 base from J, the junction contained 8 bases not matched to a gene. Per the germline V gene, CDR1 is MNHEY and CDR2 is SVGEGT. In TCRdb, the RT-PCR reads were re-called with MiXCR into one record per CDR3 protein. Here the sample spans about 160,000 distinct CDR3 sequences, around 11% being singletons. Study conclusions and caveats: New T cells are recruited in small numbers by each seasonal influenza vaccination, according to the authors' suggestion.

The sequence derives from a man between 50 and 75 years old who received an inactivated influenza vaccine. Material: CD8+ T cells sorted from PBMCs, obtained less than 25 months after vaccination. The chain couples TRBV6-2 or TRBV6-3 to TRBJ2-7; 8 bases align to TRBD1. As DNA, the CDR3 is TGTGCCAGCAGACCCCTCAGGGGGCGGTCCTACGAGCAGTACTTC. Its translation is CASRPLRGRSYEQYF.